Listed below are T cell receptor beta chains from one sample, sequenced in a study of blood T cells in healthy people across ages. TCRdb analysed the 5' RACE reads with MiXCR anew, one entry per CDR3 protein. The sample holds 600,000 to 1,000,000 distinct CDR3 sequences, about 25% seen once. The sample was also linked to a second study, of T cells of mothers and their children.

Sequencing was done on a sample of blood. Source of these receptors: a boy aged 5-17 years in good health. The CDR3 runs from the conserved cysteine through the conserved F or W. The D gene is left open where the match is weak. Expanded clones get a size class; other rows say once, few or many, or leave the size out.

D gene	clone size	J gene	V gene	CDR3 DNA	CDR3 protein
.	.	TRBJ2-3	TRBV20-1	TGCAGTGCTAGTGGGTGGAGAGACACAGATACGCAGTATTTT	CSASGWRDTDTQYF
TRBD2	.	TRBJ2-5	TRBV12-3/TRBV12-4	TGTGCCAGCAGTCCCGGACTAGACGAAGGGTACTTC	CASSPGLDEGYF
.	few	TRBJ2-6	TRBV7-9	TGTGCCAGCAGCCCTGAGGGTTATCTCGGAGGCCCTGGGGCCAACGTCCTGACTTTC	CASSPEGYLGGPGANVLTF
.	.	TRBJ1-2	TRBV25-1	TGTGCCAGCAGTGGGTTGACAGGACTTGACTATGGCTACACCTTC	CASSGLTGLDYGYTF
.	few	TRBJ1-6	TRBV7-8	TGTGCCAGCAGCTTACCCCCAGGGATGAGTTCACCCCTCCACTTT	CASSLPPGMSSPLHF
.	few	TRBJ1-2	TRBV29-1	TGCAGCGCCGAAGGCTTGGAGGGCTACACCTTC	CSAEGLEGYTF
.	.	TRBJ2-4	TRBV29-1	TGCAGCGGGTCCCAGGGGAGAGAAAACATTCAGTACTTC	CSGSQGRENIQYF
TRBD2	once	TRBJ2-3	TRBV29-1	TGCAGCGGGAGCGGGAGGGAAGAAAGCACAGATACGCAGTATTTT	CSGSGREESTDTQYF
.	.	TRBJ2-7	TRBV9	TGTGCCAGCAGCACCCGGGACGGAGCCTACGAGCAGTACTTC	CASSTRDGAYEQYF
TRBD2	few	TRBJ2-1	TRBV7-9	TGTGCCAGCAGCCTCACACTAGCGGGACACAATGAGCAGTTCTTC	CASSLTLAGHNEQFF
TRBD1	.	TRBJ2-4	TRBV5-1	TGCGCCAGCAGCAAGGACAGGGTTTGGAACATTCAGTACTTC	CASSKDRVWNIQYF
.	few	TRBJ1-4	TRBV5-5	TGTGCCAGCAGCTTGGCTGGACAGTCAACTAATGAAAAACTGTTTTTT	CASSLAGQSTNEKLFF
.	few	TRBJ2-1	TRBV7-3	TGTGCCAGCAGCTTAAAGTCCGTCCCAAGGGGGGAGAGCTACAATGAGCAGTTCTTC	CASSLKSVPRGESYNEQFF
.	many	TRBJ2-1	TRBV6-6	TGTGCCAGCAGTCCACAGGGCAATGAGCAGTTCTTC	CASSPQGNEQFF
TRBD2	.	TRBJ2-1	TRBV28	TGTAGGGTGGCGGGAGAGGTGGGGCAGTTCTTC	CRVAGEVGQFF
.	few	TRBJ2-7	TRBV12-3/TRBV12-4	TGTGCCAGCAGAACGGACTTGAACTACGAGCAGTACTTC	CASRTDLNYEQYF
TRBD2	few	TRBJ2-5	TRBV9	TGTGCCAGCAGCTCCGGGACTAGCGGGTTCTACCAAGAGACCCAGTACTTC	CASSSGTSGFYQETQYF
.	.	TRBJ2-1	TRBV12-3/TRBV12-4	TGTGCCAGCAGTTTAAAGGCCAACAATGAGCAGTTCTTC	CASSLKANNEQFF
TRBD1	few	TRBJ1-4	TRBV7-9	TGTGCCAGCAGCTTCAGTGGGGGACAGTTAAATGAAAAACTGTTTTTT	CASSFSGGQLNEKLFF
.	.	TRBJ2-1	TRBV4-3	TGCGCCAGCAGCCAAGACGGGGATAGGCGGAATGAGCAGTTCTTC	CASSQDGDRRNEQFF